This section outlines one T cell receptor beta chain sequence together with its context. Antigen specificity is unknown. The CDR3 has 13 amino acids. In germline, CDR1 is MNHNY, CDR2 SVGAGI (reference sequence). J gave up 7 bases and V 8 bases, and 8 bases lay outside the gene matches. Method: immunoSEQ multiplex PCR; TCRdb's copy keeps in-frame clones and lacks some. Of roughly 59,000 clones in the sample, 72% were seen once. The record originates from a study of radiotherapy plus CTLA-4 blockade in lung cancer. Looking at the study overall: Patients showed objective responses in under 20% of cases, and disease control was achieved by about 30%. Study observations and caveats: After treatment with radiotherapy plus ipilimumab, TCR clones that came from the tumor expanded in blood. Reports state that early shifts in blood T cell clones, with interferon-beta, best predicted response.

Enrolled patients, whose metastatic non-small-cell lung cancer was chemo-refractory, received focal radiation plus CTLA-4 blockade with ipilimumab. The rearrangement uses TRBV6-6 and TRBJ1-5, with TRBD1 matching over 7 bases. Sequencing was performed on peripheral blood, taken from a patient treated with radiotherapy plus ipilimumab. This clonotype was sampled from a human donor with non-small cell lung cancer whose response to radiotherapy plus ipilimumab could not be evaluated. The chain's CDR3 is CASGSTGIQPQHF. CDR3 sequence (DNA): TGTGCCAGCGGTTCGACAGGGATCCAGCCCCAGCATTTT.